The rows below give T cell receptor beta chains drawn from one sample of a study of spatial heterogeneity in lung cancer. TCRdb recomputed calls from the 5' RACE reads with MiXCR, one row per CDR3 protein. The table has roughly 48,000 distinct CDR3 sequences, about 5.8% seen once; the top ten hold 8.5% to 14%. Sample: PBMCs, taken at surgery. These receptors were taken from a male donor with early-stage non-small cell lung cancer. The CDR3 runs from the conserved cysteine through the conserved F or W. A D gene is named only where the DNA matches it firmly. The size of a clone is reported for some rows only, either as once, few or many, or as a class for expanded clones.

d_gene: NA; j_gene: TRBJ2-2; abundance: once; v_gene: TRBV6-2/TRBV6-3; CDR3aa: CASSFSRGTGELLF; CDR3nt: TGTGCCAGCAGTTTCTCCAGGGGAACCGGGGAGCTGCTTTTT
d_gene: TRBD1; j_gene: TRBJ2-1; abundance: few; v_gene: TRBV20-1; CDR3aa: CSARDLGQGASNEQFF; CDR3nt: TGCAGTGCTAGAGATTTGGGGCAGGGGGCAAGCAATGAGCAGTTCTTC
d_gene: TRBD1; j_gene: TRBJ1-2; abundance: many; v_gene: TRBV20-1; CDR3aa: CSARDLGQGGYGYTF; CDR3nt: TGCAGTGCTAGAGATTTGGGTCAGGGGGGCTATGGCTACACCTTC
d_gene: NA; j_gene: TRBJ1-3; abundance: many; v_gene: TRBV18; CDR3aa: CASSPTVSGNTIYF; CDR3nt: TGTGCCAGCTCACCGACAGTCTCTGGAAACACCATATATTTT
d_gene: NA; j_gene: TRBJ1-6; abundance: many; v_gene: TRBV20-1; CDR3aa: CSARDFTDPYNSPLHF; CDR3nt: TGCAGTGCTAGAGATTTTACAGATCCTTATAATTCACCCCTCCACTTT
d_gene: NA; j_gene: TRBJ2-5; abundance: many; v_gene: TRBV11-2; CDR3aa: CASSLDQAAAGQETQYF; CDR3nt: TGTGCCAGCAGCTTAGATCAGGCGGCCGCGGGCCAAGAGACCCAGTACTTC
d_gene: NA; j_gene: TRBJ1-5; abundance: many; v_gene: TRBV23-1; CDR3aa: CASSRFGQTRRGNQPQHF; CDR3nt: TGCGCCAGCAGTCGGTTCGGACAGACCCGAAGGGGCAATCAGCCCCAGCATTTT
d_gene: TRBD2; j_gene: TRBJ2-1; abundance: NA; v_gene: TRBV10-3; CDR3aa: CAISGPYIAGGYNEQFF; CDR3nt: TGTGCCATCAGTGGGCCCTATATAGCGGGAGGCTACAATGAGCAGTTCTTC
d_gene: NA; j_gene: TRBJ2-1; abundance: NA; v_gene: TRBV5-1; CDR3aa: CASSLEPGGYNEQFF; CDR3nt: TGCGCCAGCAGCTTGGAACCCGGGGGCTACAATGAGCAGTTCTTC
d_gene: NA; j_gene: TRBJ1-4; abundance: many; v_gene: TRBV7-9; CDR3aa: CASSRSANEKLFF; CDR3nt: TGTGCCAGCAGTCGGTCGGCTAATGAAAAACTGTTTTTT
d_gene: NA; j_gene: TRBJ2-7; abundance: NA; v_gene: TRBV20-1; CDR3aa: CSARDPAGSSYEQYF; CDR3nt: TGCAGTGCTAGAGATCCCGCAGGGAGCTCCTACGAGCAGTACTTC
d_gene: TRBD1; j_gene: TRBJ2-6; abundance: many; v_gene: TRBV10-3; CDR3aa: CAISESGQGRSSGANVLTF; CDR3nt: TGTGCCATCAGTGAGTCTGGACAGGGTAGATCCTCTGGGGCCAACGTCCTGACTTTC
d_gene: NA; j_gene: TRBJ1-4; abundance: many; v_gene: TRBV2; CDR3aa: CASSEAGTEYEKLFF; CDR3nt: TGTGCCAGCAGTGAAGCCGGGACGGAATATGAAAAACTGTTTTTT
d_gene: TRBD1; j_gene: TRBJ1-5; abundance: many; v_gene: TRBV10-2; CDR3aa: CASSWTGGHDQPQHF; CDR3nt: TGCGCCAGCAGTTGGACAGGGGGGCACGATCAGCCCCAGCATTTT
d_gene: TRBD2; j_gene: TRBJ2-5; abundance: NA; v_gene: TRBV7-9; CDR3aa: CASSVGPGLAGAETQYF; CDR3nt: TGTGCCAGCAGCGTGGGTCCGGGGCTAGCGGGAGCTGAGACCCAGTACTTC
d_gene: TRBD2; j_gene: TRBJ2-1; abundance: many; v_gene: TRBV20-1; CDR3aa: CSASGTSGSSYNEQFF; CDR3nt: TGCAGTGCTAGCGGGACTAGCGGGAGCTCCTACAATGAGCAGTTCTTC
d_gene: NA; j_gene: TRBJ2-7; abundance: many; v_gene: TRBV19; CDR3aa: CASKAERLSYEQYF; CDR3nt: TGTGCCAGTAAGGCCGAGCGGTTATCCTACGAGCAGTACTTC
d_gene: NA; j_gene: TRBJ2-3; abundance: many; v_gene: TRBV10-3; CDR3aa: CAISDLLDTDTQYF; CDR3nt: TGTGCCATCAGTGATCTGTTGGATACAGATACGCAGTATTTT
d_gene: NA; j_gene: TRBJ2-3; abundance: few; v_gene: TRBV7-2; CDR3aa: CASRPIAGGGLF; CDR3nt: TGTGCCAGCAGACCCATAGCCGGGGGAGGCCTATTT
d_gene: NA; j_gene: TRBJ1-5; abundance: many; v_gene: TRBV29-1; CDR3aa: CSVVVGPYKGTQHF; CDR3nt: TGCAGCGTTGTAGTGGGACCTTACAAAGGGACCCAGCATTTT
d_gene: NA; j_gene: TRBJ2-2; abundance: many; v_gene: TRBV7-8; CDR3aa: CASSLVGWASTGELFF; CDR3nt: TGTGCCAGCAGCTTAGTCGGGTGGGCGAGCACCGGGGAGCTGTTTTTT
d_gene: TRBD2; j_gene: TRBJ2-7; abundance: many; v_gene: TRBV20-1; CDR3aa: CSAREPGTSGSLRAREQYF; CDR3nt: TGCAGTGCTAGGGAGCCCGGGACTAGCGGGAGTTTAAGGGCCCGCGAGCAGTACTTC
d_gene: NA; j_gene: TRBJ1-1; abundance: many; v_gene: TRBV20-1; CDR3aa: CSAREKNTEAFF; CDR3nt: TGCAGTGCTAGAGAAAAGAACACTGAAGCTTTCTTT
d_gene: TRBD1; j_gene: TRBJ2-6; abundance: many; v_gene: TRBV10-3; CDR3aa: CAISSSGQGGSGANVLTF; CDR3nt: TGTGCCATCAGCAGCTCGGGACAGGGGGGTTCTGGGGCCAACGTCCTGACTTTC
d_gene: NA; j_gene: TRBJ2-7; abundance: medium-sized; v_gene: TRBV27; CDR3aa: CASAYSLLYEQYF; CDR3nt: TGTGCCAGCGCGTACTCTCTCCTTTACGAGCAGTACTTC
d_gene: TRBD1; j_gene: TRBJ1-1; abundance: many; v_gene: TRBV7-8; CDR3aa: CASSFRQGSTEAFF; CDR3nt: TGTGCCAGCAGCTTCAGACAGGGGTCCACTGAAGCTTTCTTT
d_gene: NA; j_gene: TRBJ2-4; abundance: many; v_gene: TRBV7-9; CDR3aa: CAPPPDIPLAKNIQYF; CDR3nt: TGTGCCCCTCCGCCGGACATTCCTCTAGCCAAAAACATTCAGTACTTC
d_gene: NA; j_gene: TRBJ1-1; abundance: many; v_gene: TRBV28; CDR3aa: CASSSNLGGPNTEAFF; CDR3nt: TGTGCCAGCAGTTCGAACTTAGGGGGTCCGAACACTGAAGCTTTCTTT
d_gene: NA; j_gene: TRBJ2-2; abundance: few; v_gene: TRBV5-1; CDR3aa: CASSLGAGDTGELFF; CDR3nt: TGCGCCAGCAGCTTGGGTGCCGGAGACACCGGGGAGCTGTTTTTT
d_gene: TRBD1; j_gene: TRBJ1-1; abundance: many; v_gene: TRBV29-1; CDR3aa: CSVLGGQSNTEAFF; CDR3nt: TGCAGCGTCTTAGGGGGACAGAGCAACACTGAAGCTTTCTTT
d_gene: NA; j_gene: TRBJ2-3; abundance: many; v_gene: TRBV3-1; CDR3aa: CASSQVVDTQYF; CDR3nt: TGTGCCAGCAGCCAAGTGGTAGATACGCAGTATTTT
d_gene: TRBD2; j_gene: TRBJ2-4; abundance: many; v_gene: TRBV6-2/TRBV6-3; CDR3aa: CASSYPVGGLALNIQYF; CDR3nt: TGTGCCAGCAGTTACCCAGTGGGGGGACTAGCTCTAAACATTCAGTACTTC
d_gene: TRBD2; j_gene: TRBJ2-5; abundance: many; v_gene: TRBV7-7; CDR3aa: CASSPGLAGGAETQYF; CDR3nt: TGTGCTAGCAGCCCGGGACTAGCGGGAGGGGCGGAGACCCAGTACTTC
d_gene: NA; j_gene: TRBJ2-7; abundance: many; v_gene: TRBV20-1; CDR3aa: CSGGSPYEQYF; CDR3nt: TGCAGTGGAGGGTCCCCCTACGAGCAGTACTTC
d_gene: NA; j_gene: TRBJ2-7; abundance: many; v_gene: TRBV30; CDR3aa: CAWSVDRTYEQYF; CDR3nt: TGTGCCTGGAGTGTAGACAGGACCTACGAGCAGTACTTC
d_gene: NA; j_gene: TRBJ1-4; abundance: many; v_gene: TRBV12-3/TRBV12-4; CDR3aa: CASSLSLGGSEKLFF; CDR3nt: TGTGCCAGCAGTTTATCGCTGGGGGGAAGTGAAAAACTGTTTTTT
d_gene: NA; j_gene: TRBJ1-6; abundance: many; v_gene: TRBV28; CDR3aa: CASSSGPTFRDNSPLHF; CDR3nt: TGTGCCAGCAGTTCGGGACCGACATTTAGGGATAATTCACCCCTCCACTTT
d_gene: NA; j_gene: TRBJ2-4; abundance: few; v_gene: TRBV7-9; CDR3aa: CASDSLTGLAKNIQYF; CDR3nt: TGTGCCAGCGATTCCTTAACCGGCCTAGCCAAAAACATTCAGTACTTC
d_gene: TRBD2; j_gene: TRBJ2-5; abundance: many; v_gene: TRBV5-1; CDR3aa: CASSTQGLAVQETQYF; CDR3nt: TGCGCCAGCAGCACCCAGGGACTAGCGGTCCAAGAGACCCAGTACTTC
d_gene: TRBD2; j_gene: TRBJ2-1; abundance: NA; v_gene: TRBV2; CDR3aa: CASSPGLVGYNEQFF; CDR3nt: TGTGCCAGCAGTCCGGGACTAGTGGGCTACAATGAGCAGTTCTTC
d_gene: NA; j_gene: TRBJ2-3; abundance: many; v_gene: TRBV6-5; CDR3aa: CASRWTLYGSLDTQYF; CDR3nt: TGTGCCAGCAGGTGGACCCTTTACGGCAGCTTAGATACGCAGTATTTT
d_gene: NA; j_gene: TRBJ2-7; abundance: many; v_gene: TRBV13; CDR3aa: CASSLGSQGRRFYEQYF; CDR3nt: TGTGCCAGCAGCTTAGGCTCACAGGGCCGCCGCTTCTACGAGCAGTACTTC
d_gene: TRBD1; j_gene: TRBJ1-4; abundance: many; v_gene: TRBV7-9; CDR3aa: CASSDDRVHEKLFF; CDR3nt: TGTGCCAGCAGCGATGACAGGGTACATGAAAAACTGTTTTTT
d_gene: NA; j_gene: TRBJ2-5; abundance: many; v_gene: TRBV10-3; CDR3aa: CAIQDWGQETQYF; CDR3nt: TGTGCCATCCAGGACTGGGGGCAAGAGACCCAGTACTTC
d_gene: NA; j_gene: TRBJ2-7; abundance: many; v_gene: TRBV20-1; CDR3aa: CSASPGFYEQYF; CDR3nt: TGCAGTGCTAGTCCCGGGTTCTACGAGCAGTACTTC
d_gene: NA; j_gene: TRBJ1-5; abundance: many; v_gene: TRBV7-9; CDR3aa: CASSLADNQPQHF; CDR3nt: TGTGCCAGCAGCTTAGCCGACAATCAGCCCCAGCATTTT
d_gene: TRBD2; j_gene: TRBJ2-3; abundance: many; v_gene: TRBV20-1; CDR3aa: CSAGGLAGEDTQYF; CDR3nt: TGCAGTGCGGGGGGACTAGCGGGAGAAGATACGCAGTATTTT
d_gene: NA; j_gene: TRBJ2-1; abundance: NA; v_gene: TRBV3-1; CDR3aa: CASSQVMSSGQFF; CDR3nt: TGTGCCAGCAGCCAAGTTATGAGCAGCGGGCAGTTCTTC
d_gene: TRBD1; j_gene: TRBJ1-2; abundance: many; v_gene: TRBV20-1; CDR3aa: CSAREGQGWGYTF; CDR3nt: TGCAGTGCTAGAGAAGGACAGGGCTGGGGCTACACCTTC
d_gene: NA; j_gene: TRBJ1-5; abundance: many; v_gene: TRBV21-1; CDR3aa: CASSKETWTGGSNQPQHF; CDR3nt: TGTGCCAGCAGCAAAGAGACCTGGACAGGGGGGAGCAATCAGCCCCAGCATTTT
d_gene: NA; j_gene: TRBJ2-1; abundance: few; v_gene: TRBV7-6; CDR3aa: CASSRSTYNEQFF; CDR3nt: TGTGCCAGCAGCCGCTCTACCTACAATGAGCAGTTCTTC
d_gene: NA; j_gene: TRBJ2-3; abundance: many; v_gene: TRBV28; CDR3aa: CASSYLKTYRATDTQYF; CDR3nt: TGTGCCAGCAGTTACCTAAAGACTTACAGAGCAACAGATACGCAGTATTTT
d_gene: TRBD1; j_gene: TRBJ2-7; abundance: few; v_gene: TRBV30; CDR3aa: CAWSVLRTVPRIRDRVSYEQYF; CDR3nt: TGTGCCTGGAGTGTCCTTCGTACTGTACCCCGTATCCGGGACAGGGTCTCCTACGAGCAGTACTTC
d_gene: NA; j_gene: TRBJ2-1; abundance: many; v_gene: TRBV4-2; CDR3aa: CASSQAAAPSYNEQFF; CDR3nt: TGTGCCAGCAGCCAAGCAGCGGCCCCCTCCTACAATGAGCAGTTCTTC